This T cell receptor beta chain was observed in a study of graft-versus-host responses after intestinal transplantation. Using immunoSEQ multiplex PCR, the repertoire was profiled, and TCRdb retains in-frame clones only, with some absent. This table has some 31,000 clones, roughly 85% appearing once. In germline, CDR1 is SGHAT, CDR2 FQNNGV. CDR3 length equals 15 residues. V shed 4 bases and J shed 6 bases, with 19 bases lying between them. The clonotype was recovered from a human patient who received an intestinal transplant, so some T cells may come from the graft donor. The V call is TRBV11-2, the J call TRBJ2-7; D is tentatively TRBD1 or TRBD2 (5 bases each). The sample consisted of PBMCs, taken about 15 months after intestinal transplantation. CDR3 nucleotides: TGTGCCAGCAGCTCGGCCGGGACCTCGAAGGGCGAGCAGTACTTC. Protein: CASSSAGTSKGEQYF.